This is a list of T cell receptor beta chains from one sample in a study of blood T cell repertoires in COVID-19. Clones were sequenced by immunoSEQ multiplex PCR, and TCRdb holds only the in-frame ones, with some missing. The table lists 50,000 or so clones, about three quarters of them singletons. The sequenced material came from peripheral blood. All receptors derive from a human donor with active or convalescent COVID-19. The donor label of this sample is uncertain. Each CDR3 is given with its conserved first and last residue.

>TRBV5-1
CASSLAGPQGTNEKLFF
>TRBV24-1
CATSDVDRGPYEQYF
>TRBV6-6
CASSLTSPYNEQFF
>TRBV19
CASSMGGQIYGYTF
>TRBV7-2
CASSQQTGYEGYTF
>TRBV5-1
CASSLVLETDTQYF
>TRBV5-4
CASSLRGSGGAETQYF
>TRBV5-1
CASSLGDRQETQYF
>TRBV19
CASRLGQGTYEQYF
>TRBV24-1
CATALEETQYF
>TRBV27
CASSLSASNRAVYGYTF
>TRBV14
CASSRQASGNTIYF
>TRBV4-2
CASSQDMEVGQPQHF
>TRBV7-6
CASSLASGGYEQYF
>TRBV29-1
CSVSAGTNTGELFF
>TRBV9
CASSAETSGWDEQYF
>TRBV7-2
CASSLGEGMNTEAFF
>TRBV28
CASSLWSSSYNSPLHF
>TRBV4-2
CASSPRAQLATSYNEQFF
>TRBV10-2
CASSPSRGPKNIQYF
>TRBV7-8
CASSSARLGLAGGGWETQYF
>TRBV7-7
CASSPGGISSYNEQFF
>TRBV6-5
CASLNGRSTGELFF
>TRBV4-3
CASSPGDRGSGANVLTF
>TRBV9
CASSVSSKDTGELFF
>TRBV30
CACGLSVTDTQYF
>TRBV19
CASSPSSAGTGELFF
>TRBV10-3
CAIKGQLDTQYF
>TRBV6-6
CASSTASGETFF
>TRBV5-1
CASSPGQGVGYTF
>TRBV5-1
CASSLGQGPDTQYF
>TRBV29-1
CSVSLVGGYEQYF
>TRBV12-3/TRBV12-4
CASSSGQGQPQHF
>TRBV18
CASSPAEVNEQYF
>TRBV2
CASSEAGQAAGTEAFF
>TRBV28
CASRSASGLMNEKLFF
>TRBV5-4
CASSLHGGGSNQPQHF
>TRBV4-2
CASSQDLRGSSYNEQFF
>TRBV5-1
CASSLRGGQGLNSPLHF
>TRBV3-1/TRBV3-2
CASSPPGQGREQYF
>TRBV10-3
CAISGGTGLNYGYTF
>TRBV28
CASSPSGTEQETQYF
>TRBV29-1
CSVVGGQGVWKANYGYTF
>TRBV4-1
CASSQVLWGEESNQPQHF
>TRBV29-1
CSGRQGGSYEQYF
>TRBV7-8
CASSPRADSPRNTIYF
>TRBV12-3/TRBV12-4
CASSPDAGGYTF
>TRBV5-8
CASSPFRLEDHEQFF
>TRBV5-1
CASSTGAITEAFF
>TRBV18
CASSPQGQGANEKLFF
>TRBV6-6
CASSGGTGGAGTEAFF
>TRBV6-5
CASSRDRSYEQYF
>TRBV4-1
CPSSPSGGGPGELFF
>TRBV5-5
CASSLGTSGINEQFF
>TRBV2
CATLDEGRPYEQYF
>TRBV30
CAWLVLPNTGELFF
>TRBV29-1
CSVDRTSGASYEQYF
>TRBV10-1
CASSDSTGGDRNTIYF